These 5 T cell receptor beta chains share one sample of origin, sequenced in a study of CD8 T cells in Susac syndrome. RNA was extracted with the RNeasy kit, and a quantity of roughly 0.5 to 1 ug was reverse transcribed using random hexamers. Using its own MiXCR run on the immunoSEQ multiplex PCR reads, TCRdb lists one record per CDR3 protein. The sample has 95,000 to 150,000 distinct CDR3 sequences; around 94% are singletons. Sequencing input: CD4+ T cells from PBMCs. The receptors stem from a human donor in good health.

V and J are TRBV6-6 and TRBJ1-2; no clear D gene. CDR3 length equals 11 residues. Germline V gene sequence: CDR1 MNHNY, CDR2 SVGAGI (reference sequence). Trimming removed 6 bases from V and 4 bases from J, with 6 bases in between. The CDR3 reads CASSAGYGYTF. CDR3 in DNA: TGTGCCAGCAGCGCAGGCTATGGCTACACCTTC.

This sequence joins TRBV3-1 and TRBJ1-1, with D unresolved. CDR1 is LGHDT, CDR2 YNNKEL, per germline (reference sequence). The CDR3 sequence is 15 residues long. Trimming shortened V by 0 bases and J by 3 bases, and 11 bases separated the two germline ends. CDR3 bases: TGTGCCAGCAGCCAAGAGGACTTGCTCGACACTGAAGCTTTCTTT. It encodes CASSQEDLLDTEAFF.

The chain links TRBV5-1 to TRBJ1-2; D perhaps matches TRBD1 (6 bases). Germline V CDR1 and CDR2: SGHRS, YFSETQ. The germline V and J ends were trimmed by 4 bases and 3 bases, with 13 bases remaining between them. The CDR3 extends over 14 amino acids. CDR3 in amino acids: CASSPVRQDYGYTF. CDR3 coding DNA: TGCGCCAGCAGCCCGGTAAGACAGGACTATGGCTACACCTTC.

The gene calls are TRBV7-2 and TRBJ2-3; D is unclear. Germline lookup yields CDR1 SGHTA and CDR2 FQGNSA. Trimming removed 5 bases from V and 2 bases from J, with 5 bases in between. This CDR3 has 12 amino acids. CDR3 in DNA: TGTGCCAGCAGCCGATTCACAGATACGCAGTATTTT. Translated, it gives CASSRFTDTQYF.

Regarding this clonotype: The junction differs from germline at one of its ends, possibly a read error. V usage is TRBV7-7 and J usage is TRBJ2-5; D may correspond to TRBD1 or TRBD2 (5 bases each). CDR1 SSHAT and CDR2 FNYEAQ come from the germline V gene (reference sequence). This CDR3 comprises 13 residues. The CDR3 coding sequence is TGTGCTAGCAGCTTACAAGGGACGGAGACCCAGTACTTC. It encodes CASSLQGTETQYF. The entire variable domain, with the rest obtained from reference TRBV7-7 and TRBJ2-5, is as follows: GAGVSQSPRYKVTKRGQDVTLRCDPISSHATLYWYQQALGQGPEFLTYFNYEAQPDKSGLPSDRFSAERPEGSISTLTIQRTEQRDSAMYRCASSLQGTETQYFGPGTRLLVL.